The following is a TCR beta chain sequence with its context. The assay was immunoSEQ multiplex PCR, and TCRdb's table has in-frame clones only and misses some. The sample includes roughly 320,000 clones, approximately 90% of them seen just once. The record originates from a study of blood T cell repertoires in COVID-19. As for the study in general: Specimens from acute and convalescent COVID-19 originated in the United States, Italy and Spain. T cells, B-cell-depleted T cells, or PBMCs provided the cDNA or gDNA that served as material.

Germline lookup yields CDR1 GTSNPN and CDR2 SVGIG (reference sequence). This CDR3 contains 13 residues. V lost 8 bases and J 0 bases, leaving 8 bases between the germline ends. This chain links TRBV30 with TRBJ2-6; no reliable D call. Specimen: peripheral blood. The sequence derives from a woman aged 45-65 years with COVID-19, enrolled during active disease. For the CDR3, the DNA is TGTGCCAGCAGGCACTCTGGGGCCAACGTCCTGACTTTC. Translated: CASRHSGANVLTF.